The 29 T cell receptor beta chains below were found in one sample sequenced in a study of cytomegalovirus exposure and HLA in healthy donors. In the PCR, 60 Vbeta and 13 Jbeta primers were used. Assay: immunoSEQ multiplex PCR; the TCRdb copy retains only in-frame clones and omits some. The table records around 210,000 clones, approximately 84% of them present only once. The material sequenced was PBMCs. The receptors originated from a girl aged 2-9 years in good health and CMV-seronegative.

The chain carries TRBV28 and TRBJ1-1; maybe TRBD1 (5 bases). Looked up from germline, CDR1 is MDHEN and CDR2 is SYDVKM. CDR3 length: 14 amino acids. The germline V and J ends were trimmed by 4 bases and 7 bases, with 16 bases remaining between them. The CDR3 here is CASSSWTNRIEAFF. The CDR3 nucleotides are TGTGCCAGCAGTTCCTGGACAAATCGCATTGAAGCTTTCTTT. Full variable domain (missing parts from reference TRBV28 and TRBJ1-1): DVKVTQSSRYLVKRTGEKVFLECVQDMDHENMFWYRQDPGLGLRLIYFSYDVKMKEKGDIPEGYSVSREKKERFSLILESASTNQTSMYLCASSSWTNRIEAFFGQGTRLTVV.

The chain is built from TRBV6-6 and TRBJ2-3, with 9 nucleotides matching TRBD2. The junction had 5 bases not matched to a gene; V was cut back by 6 bases and J by 4 bases. This CDR3 spans 14 amino acids. The germline gives CDR1 MNHNY, CDR2 SVGAGI (reference sequence). The CDR3 spells CASSERGESDTQYF. CDR3 DNA: TGTGCCAGCAGCGAGCGGGGGGAATCAGATACGCAGTATTTT.

The chain employs TRBV11-2 and TRBJ1-2, with D tentatively TRBD1 (6 bases). V was clipped by 4 bases and J by 2 bases, with 14 bases between them. Germline V gene data show CDR1 as SGHAT and CDR2 as FQNNGV. The CDR3 is made up of 15 amino acids. The CDR3 is CASSSLRGPNYGYTF. The CDR3 nucleotides read TGTGCCAGCAGCTCGCTCAGGGGCCCAAACTATGGCTACACCTTC. Full variable domain (rest looked up from reference TRBV11-2 and TRBJ1-2): EAGVAQSPRYKIIEKRQSVAFWCNPISGHATLYWYQQILGQGPKLLIQFQNNGVVDDSQLPKDRFSAERLKGVDSTLKIQPAKLEDSAVYLCASSSLRGPNYGYTFGSGTRLTVV.

This sequence joins TRBV30 and TRBJ1-5, with D tentatively TRBD1 (6 bases). Trimming stripped 5 bases from V and 5 bases from J, with 16 bases between. Germline V lookup: CDR1 GTSNPN, CDR2 SVGIG (reference sequence). The CDR3 has 14 amino acids. The CDR3 sequence is CAWPPTGRHQPQHF. The CDR3 DNA reads as TGTGCCTGGCCACCTACAGGGAGACATCAGCCCCAGCATTTT.

V is TRBV7-6 and J is TRBJ2-1, with D perhaps matching TRBD2 (6 bases). Germline loops: CDR1 SGHVS, CDR2 FNYEAQ. Between the trimmed V and J ends, which lost 5 bases and 7 bases, there was a span of 9 bases. The CDR3 length is 12 residues. DNA for the CDR3: TGTGCCAGCAGCCAGGCGGGGAATGAGCAGTTCTTC. This gives the protein CASSQAGNEQFF. Filled out from reference TRBV7-6 and TRBJ2-1, the complete variable domain reads GAGVSQSPRYKVTKRGQDVALRCDPISGHVSLYWYRQALGQGPEFLTYFNYEAQQDKSGLPNDRFSAERPEGSISTLTIQRTEQRDSAMYRCASSQAGNEQFFGPGTRLTVL.

The chain has TRBV7-8 and TRBJ2-6; 9 nucleotides match TRBD1. Trimming cost V 3 bases and J 10 bases; bases outside gene matches: 1. The CDR3 is 13 amino acids. CDR1 SGHVS and CDR2 FQNEAQ come from the germline V gene. The CDR3 DNA reads TGTGCCAGCAGCTTGGACAGGGGAAACGTCCTGACTTTC. It codes for CASSLDRGNVLTF.

The chain is built from TRBV11-1 and TRBJ2-7; possible D gene TRBD2, 6 bases. Germline CDR1 reads SGHAT; CDR2 reads FQDESV (reference sequence). The CDR3 consists of 12 residues. The V and J ends lost 3 bases and 7 bases respectively, with 10 bases between them. CDR3 loop: CASSLGTSEQYF. CDR3 bases: TGTGCCAGCAGCTTGGGGACTTCAGAGCAGTACTTC.

The table lists this clone with a count of one. The V gene is TRBV6-5, the J gene TRBJ1-1, with TRBD1 as a possible D gene (5 bases). This CDR3 region has 16 residues. The V and J ends lost 0 bases and 2 bases respectively, with 13 bases between them. Germline values: CDR1 MNHEY, CDR2 SVGAGI. The CDR3 protein is CASSYSIGGGNTEAFF. The CDR3 DNA is TGTGCCAGCAGTTACTCGATCGGCGGGGGAAACACTGAAGCTTTCTTT.

This CDR3 reads CASSYRGEETQYF. CDR3 coding DNA: TGTGCCAGCAGCTATCGGGGGGAAGAGACCCAGTACTTC. The chain links TRBV5-4 to TRBJ2-5; 7 nucleotides align to TRBD2. The CDR3 spans 13 residues. The V gene's germline CDR1 is SGHNT and CDR2 YYREEE (reference sequence). V trimming: 3 bases; J trimming: 3 bases; junction bases outside the gene matches: 2.

In its sample, this clone was seen once. The J gene is TRBJ1-2, the V gene TRBV6-6, with a tentative D call TRBD1 (6 bases). CDR3 length: 14 residues. The germline V gene has CDR1 MNHNY and CDR2 SVGAGI (reference sequence). The V gene lost 5 bases and the J gene lost 1 base, with 11 bases spanning the gap. CDR3 region: CASSPQGRNYGYTF. CDR3 sequence (DNA): TGTGCCAGCAGTCCTCAGGGGCGTAACTATGGCTACACCTTC.

The rearrangement links TRBV4-1 to TRBJ1-2; 8 positions match TRBD1. CDR3 length: 16 residues. From germline, CDR1 is MGHRA and CDR2 YSYEKL. After removal of 0 bases from V and 4 bases from J, the junction contained 7 bases not matched to a gene. The CDR3 region has the DNA TGCGCCAGCAGCCAAGACTCACAGGGGGTTGGCTATGGCTACACCTTC. Its protein product is CASSQDSQGVGYGYTF.

This sequence joins TRBV30 and TRBJ2-1, with D tentatively TRBD2 (5 bases). V dropped 3 bases and J dropped 5 bases, with 14 bases sitting between them. Germline lookup yields CDR1 GTSNPN and CDR2 SVGIG (reference sequence). The CDR3 runs to 14 residues. This CDR3 reads CAWRRGFKDNEQFF. The CDR3 region has the DNA TGTGCCTGGAGACGAGGGTTTAAGGACAATGAGCAGTTCTTC.

This chain links TRBV2 with TRBJ2-1; 8 positions match TRBD2. The ends lost 7 bases at V and 6 bases at J; junction bases unmatched: 8. CDR1 SNHLY and CDR2 FYNNEI come from the germline V gene. The CDR3 spans 14 residues. The CDR3 protein is CASTSTSGLNEQFF. The CDR3 bases are TGTGCCAGCACCTCTACTAGCGGCCTCAATGAGCAGTTCTTC.

V and J are TRBV12-5 and TRBJ2-5, with TRBD2 as a possible D gene (5 bases). Germline CDR1 LGHNT, CDR2 FRNRAP. CDR3 length: 15 amino acids. V was shortened by 6 bases and J by 5 bases, with 19 bases between the two germline ends. The CDR3 sequence: CASGYPTGRGETQYF. The CDR3 nucleotides read TGTGCTAGTGGGTACCCGACGGGCCGCGGGGAGACCCAGTACTTC.

The gene calls are TRBV5-1 and TRBJ1-2; 8 bases are a match to TRBD1. The CDR3 loop spans 15 amino acids. CDR1 and CDR2 from the germline V gene are SGHRS and YFSETQ. V lost 3 bases and J lost 0; bases outside the gene matches: 4. CDR3 DNA: TGCGCCAGCAGCTCGACGACAGGGGCTAACTATGGCTACACCTTC. This sequence encodes CASSSTTGANYGYTF.

In nucleotides, the CDR3 is TGTGCCAGCAGCTTACGTCGGGGGACTGAAGCTTTCTTT. It encodes CASSLRRGTEAFF. The rearrangement uses TRBV13 and TRBJ1-1, with D possibly TRBD1 on 5 matching bases. This CDR3 comprises 13 residues. Germline V gene sequence: CDR1 PRHDT, CDR2 FYEKMQ (reference sequence). V was trimmed by 2 bases and J by 5 bases, leaving 9 bases between them. Supplemented by reference TRBV13 and TRBJ1-1, the full variable domain reads AAGVIQSPRHLIKEKRETATLKCYPIPRHDTVYWYQQGPGQDPQFLISFYEKMQSDKGSIPDRFSAQQFSDYHSELNMSSLELGDSALYFCASSLRRGTEAFFGQGTRLTVV.

The genes are TRBV7-9 and TRBJ1-2; no firm D call. The germline CDR1 and CDR2 sequences are SEHNR and FQNEAQ (reference sequence). This CDR3 region has 13 residues. V was clipped by 10 bases and J by 8 bases, with 20 bases between them. The DNA of the CDR3 is TGTGCCACCATCCGGGAGGACCGCTGGGGCTACACCTTC. Translation: CATIREDRWGYTF.

This chain links TRBV25-1 with TRBJ2-1; possible D gene TRBD1, 5 bases. Germline V CDR1 and CDR2: MGHDK, SYGVNS. The ends were cut back, 2 bases at V and 0 bases at J, with 8 bases in the middle. The CDR3 runs to 15 residues. The CDR3 DNA is TGTGCCAGCAGTGAACGTACAGGCTCCTACAATGAGCAGTTCTTC. Amino acids: CASSERTGSYNEQFF.

The V gene is TRBV7-9, the J gene TRBJ2-1; D perhaps matches TRBD1 (6 bases). This CDR3 comprises 15 residues. V lost 6 bases and J 5 bases, leaving 17 bases between the germline ends. Germline values: CDR1 SEHNR, CDR2 FQNEAQ (reference sequence). For the CDR3, the DNA is TGTGCCAGCAGTTCAAGACAGGTTTCGGACAATGAGCAGTTCTTC. Its protein is CASSSRQVSDNEQFF.

V gene TRBV15 combines with J gene TRBJ2-7; the D gene is possibly TRBD2 (6 bases). The CDR3 is made up of 15 amino acids. Germline assignment: CDR1 LNHNV and CDR2 YYDKDF (reference sequence). The V and J ends lost 4 bases and 3 bases respectively, with 16 bases between them. CDR3 DNA: TGTGCCACCAGCACCTTACCGGGAGCCCTCTACGAGCAGTACTTC. Amino acids: CATSTLPGALYEQYF.

The chain links TRBV7-6 to TRBJ1-5; a weak D match, TRBD1 (6 bases). The CDR3 loop spans 13 amino acids. The ends were cut back, 5 bases at V and 6 bases at J, with 11 bases in the middle. Germline V gives CDR1 SGHVS, CDR2 FNYEAQ. DNA for the CDR3: TGTGCCAGCAGCCCCGACAGGACTCAGCCCCAGCATTTT. Translated, it gives CASSPDRTQPQHF.

The chain has TRBV6-5 and TRBJ1-2; D is perhaps TRBD1 (6 bases). CDR3 length: 12 amino acids. The V end was cut by 10 bases, the J end by 8 bases, with 17 bases between. From germline, CDR1 is MNHEY and CDR2 SVGAGI. CDR3: CAIRTAGGGYTF. The CDR3 region has the DNA TGTGCCATCCGGACAGCGGGAGGCGGCTACACCTTC.

CDR3 nucleotides: TGTGCCAGCAGCTTACTAAACTCCTACGAGCAGTACTTC. Its protein product is CASSLLNSYEQYF. The chain recombines TRBV7-2 with TRBJ2-7; D is unclear. In germline, CDR1 is SGHTA, CDR2 FQGNSA. This CDR3 has 13 residues. The germline V and J ends were trimmed by 2 bases and 0 bases, with 5 bases remaining between them.

The genes are TRBV5-4 and TRBJ1-2, with D perhaps TRBD1 (5 bases). CDR1 SGHNT and CDR2 YYREEE come from the germline V gene (reference sequence). CDR3 length: 12 residues. V shed 9 bases and J shed 3 bases, with 12 bases lying between them. CDR3 coding DNA: TGTGCCATTGGGGGAGGGGACTATGGCTACACCTTC. Amino acids: CAIGGGDYGYTF.

The chain joins TRBV2 to TRBJ1-2; 9 positions match TRBD1. After removal of 11 bases from V and 4 bases from J, the junction contained 11 bases not matched to a gene. Germline V gene sequence: CDR1 SNHLY, CDR2 FYNNEI. CDR3 length equals 14 residues. The CDR3 coding sequence is TGTGCCGGAGATCTGGGACAGGGATCCTATGGCTACACCTTC. Translation: CAGDLGQGSYGYTF.

This chain connects TRBV7-9 to TRBJ2-7; 8 nucleotides align to TRBD2. CDR3 length equals 15 residues. V was clipped by 5 bases and J by 1 base; unmatched bases: 7. Germline V gene sequence: CDR1 SEHNR, CDR2 FQNEAQ (reference sequence). DNA for the CDR3: TGTGCCAGCAGCCAATACGGGACTAGTTCCTACGAGCAGTACTTC. Protein product: CASSQYGTSSYEQYF.

This rearrangement joins TRBV7-8 to TRBJ1-2; 7 nucleotides line up with TRBD1. The CDR3 contains 14 residues. V dropped 5 bases and J dropped 4; count of bases not matched to a gene: 7. Germline lookup yields CDR1 SGHVS and CDR2 FQNEAQ. The CDR3 region is CASSPDRERYGYTF. The CDR3 nucleotides are TGTGCCAGCAGCCCTGACAGGGAGCGCTATGGCTACACCTTC.

The sample holds one count of this clone. V usage is TRBV6-1 and J usage is TRBJ2-7, with D uncertain. This CDR3 has 14 residues. Germline CDR1 reads MNHNS; CDR2 reads SASEGT. V lost 2 bases and J 2 bases, leaving 10 bases between the germline ends. For the CDR3, the DNA is TGTGCCAGCAGTGAATATAGCACTACCTACGAGCAGTACTTC. Translation: CASSEYSTTYEQYF.

The V and J genes are TRBV19 and TRBJ1-6; possible D gene TRBD1, 6 bases. The germline gives CDR1 LNHDA, CDR2 SQIVND (reference sequence). The CDR3 sequence is 15 residues long. The V gene lost 7 bases and the J gene lost 2 bases, with 12 bases spanning the gap. The CDR3 DNA sequence: TGTGCCAGTACCACACAGGGAACCTATAATTCACCCCTCCACTTT. It is translated as CASTTQGTYNSPLHF.